This is a list of T cell receptor beta chains from one sample in a study of shared T cell receptors in the human thymus. Assay used: immunoSEQ multiplex PCR; TCRdb lists only in-frame clones, some missing. The sample records 700,000 or so clones, around 85% being singletons. The same data also went into a second study, on human thymus T cells.

The sequenced sample was thymocytes. The source is a girl younger than two with a congenital heart defect. Both conserved end residues are trimmed from each CDR3. The order of the fields is clone size, V gene, D gene, CDR3 protein. A D gene is named only where the DNA matches it firmly. Size is stated for part of the rows, as once, few or many counts, or as a class when the clone is expanded.

clone_size: NA
v_call: TRBV28
d_call: NA
cdr3_aa: ASSLLTSSGSTSYGYT

clone_size: NA
v_call: TRBV6-1
d_call: TRBD1
cdr3_aa: ASSLGTANTGELF

clone_size: NA
v_call: TRBV7-2
d_call: NA
cdr3_aa: ASRVGGQGGYT

clone_size: NA
v_call: TRBV5-1
d_call: TRBD1
cdr3_aa: ASSSPATPGQGTEQY

clone_size: NA
v_call: TRBV30
d_call: NA
cdr3_aa: AWSPGSTYEQY

clone_size: NA
v_call: TRBV5-4
d_call: TRBD1
cdr3_aa: ASSLVRILGQGIAEAF

clone_size: NA
v_call: TRBV11-2
d_call: NA
cdr3_aa: ASSLEGLSTEAF

clone_size: once
v_call: TRBV28
d_call: NA
cdr3_aa: ASTPGPVRQTQY

clone_size: NA
v_call: TRBV6-1
d_call: NA
cdr3_aa: ASSECIYGYT

clone_size: NA
v_call: TRBV4-1
d_call: TRBD1
cdr3_aa: ASSPRTGSWGSNQPQH

clone_size: NA
v_call: TRBV10-1
d_call: TRBD2
cdr3_aa: ASSRTSGGGLRSSYNEQF

clone_size: NA
v_call: TRBV5-1
d_call: NA
cdr3_aa: ASSLDRPDYEQY

clone_size: NA
v_call: TRBV19
d_call: TRBD1
cdr3_aa: ATNPIPGQGEGYT

clone_size: NA
v_call: TRBV9
d_call: NA
cdr3_aa: ASSGGKDSYYEQY

clone_size: NA
v_call: TRBV6-5
d_call: TRBD1
cdr3_aa: ASTRGRGHQETQY

clone_size: NA
v_call: TRBV10-3
d_call: TRBD1
cdr3_aa: ATHLRQGPPNTEAF

clone_size: once
v_call: TRBV7-8
d_call: NA
cdr3_aa: ASSQVANNSPLH

clone_size: NA
v_call: TRBV27
d_call: TRBD2
cdr3_aa: ASRLWGIERLAIVDTQY

clone_size: NA
v_call: TRBV19
d_call: TRBD1
cdr3_aa: ASSVVNRGRLH

clone_size: NA
v_call: TRBV18
d_call: NA
cdr3_aa: ASSPPGARSRYEQY

clone_size: NA
v_call: TRBV6-5
d_call: TRBD1
cdr3_aa: ASSFRTGYGYT

clone_size: NA
v_call: TRBV19
d_call: TRBD2
cdr3_aa: ASSIIKGLDYNEQF

clone_size: NA
v_call: TRBV7-8
d_call: TRBD1
cdr3_aa: ASSLVGTGEAF

clone_size: NA
v_call: TRBV2
d_call: TRBD1
cdr3_aa: ARYRGAEGYT

clone_size: NA
v_call: TRBV9
d_call: TRBD1
cdr3_aa: ASSVGGTGVPSARVNYGYT

clone_size: NA
v_call: TRBV5-1
d_call: NA
cdr3_aa: ASGRDISFWSGFYGYT

clone_size: NA
v_call: TRBV9
d_call: NA
cdr3_aa: ASSVLGHPNDSYNEQF

clone_size: NA
v_call: TRBV7-8
d_call: TRBD2
cdr3_aa: ASSRPGLVAPETQY

clone_size: NA
v_call: TRBV10-3
d_call: NA
cdr3_aa: AISPKRNVASGNTIY

clone_size: NA
v_call: TRBV6-5
d_call: NA
cdr3_aa: ASSLGTVYEQY

clone_size: NA
v_call: TRBV7-9
d_call: NA
cdr3_aa: ASSHDSLTGELF

clone_size: NA
v_call: TRBV4-3
d_call: NA
cdr3_aa: ASSQDYHTINYGYT

clone_size: once
v_call: TRBV30
d_call: TRBD1
cdr3_aa: AWGGTGVAY

clone_size: once
v_call: TRBV5-6
d_call: NA
cdr3_aa: ASSPFRRRGPRTDTQY

clone_size: NA
v_call: TRBV27
d_call: TRBD1
cdr3_aa: ASSRDRALNYGYT

clone_size: NA
v_call: TRBV29-1
d_call: NA
cdr3_aa: SGGTWGNTQY

clone_size: NA
v_call: TRBV28
d_call: TRBD1
cdr3_aa: ASSAGQGAGTGELF

clone_size: NA
v_call: TRBV14
d_call: NA
cdr3_aa: ASSPRLREGGFNSPLH

clone_size: NA
v_call: TRBV19
d_call: TRBD2
cdr3_aa: ASSWGGRYNEQF

clone_size: NA
v_call: TRBV14
d_call: NA
cdr3_aa: ASSQDPSSSYGGVYGYT

clone_size: few
v_call: TRBV9
d_call: NA
cdr3_aa: ASSASGCTGELF

clone_size: NA
v_call: TRBV10-2
d_call: TRBD2
cdr3_aa: ASSDKRGYNEQF

clone_size: few
v_call: TRBV19
d_call: NA
cdr3_aa: ASSTGGKLF

clone_size: NA
v_call: TRBV28
d_call: TRBD2
cdr3_aa: ASSFLRAGRDIGETQY

clone_size: NA
v_call: TRBV9
d_call: NA
cdr3_aa: ASSVVEVGVTDVNTEAF

clone_size: NA
v_call: TRBV27
d_call: NA
cdr3_aa: ASSPYPTRGSTEAF

clone_size: NA
v_call: TRBV29-1
d_call: TRBD1
cdr3_aa: SVEFPGQSQNIQY

clone_size: NA
v_call: TRBV7-8
d_call: TRBD1
cdr3_aa: ASSQPRTGDVETQY

clone_size: NA
v_call: TRBV4-2
d_call: NA
cdr3_aa: ASSQDPLGPAYEQY

clone_size: NA
v_call: TRBV6-1
d_call: NA
cdr3_aa: ASSGTKPVFGYT

clone_size: NA
v_call: TRBV4-1
d_call: NA
cdr3_aa: ASSCSLALELEKLF

clone_size: NA
v_call: TRBV10-3
d_call: TRBD1
cdr3_aa: AIRGTGRNTEAF

clone_size: NA
v_call: TRBV10-3
d_call: TRBD2
cdr3_aa: ASQISGGSYEQY

clone_size: NA
v_call: TRBV4-1
d_call: TRBD1
cdr3_aa: ASSQWTGMPGNTIY

clone_size: NA
v_call: TRBV18
d_call: NA
cdr3_aa: ASSVAGYGYT

clone_size: NA
v_call: TRBV7-2
d_call: TRBD2
cdr3_aa: ASGRGSYEQY

clone_size: NA
v_call: TRBV4-1
d_call: TRBD2
cdr3_aa: ASSQERGEKNIQY

clone_size: NA
v_call: TRBV6-5
d_call: NA
cdr3_aa: ASSYLSGTARYEQY

clone_size: NA
v_call: TRBV5-1
d_call: NA
cdr3_aa: ASSLRPRDYGYT

clone_size: NA
v_call: TRBV27
d_call: NA
cdr3_aa: ASSSPMRDNEQF